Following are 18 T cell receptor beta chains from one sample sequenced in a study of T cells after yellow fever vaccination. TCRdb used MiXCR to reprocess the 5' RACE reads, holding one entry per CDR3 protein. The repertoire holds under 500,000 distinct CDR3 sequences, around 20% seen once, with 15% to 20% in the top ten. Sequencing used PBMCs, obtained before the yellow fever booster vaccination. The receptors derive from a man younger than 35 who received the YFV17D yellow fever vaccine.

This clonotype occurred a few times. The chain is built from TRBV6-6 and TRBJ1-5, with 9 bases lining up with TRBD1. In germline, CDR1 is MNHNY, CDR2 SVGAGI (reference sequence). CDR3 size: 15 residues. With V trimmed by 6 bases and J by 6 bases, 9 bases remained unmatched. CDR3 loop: CASRQTGGGSQPQHF. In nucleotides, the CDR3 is TGTGCCAGCAGGCAGACAGGGGGAGGGAGTCAGCCCCAGCATTTT.

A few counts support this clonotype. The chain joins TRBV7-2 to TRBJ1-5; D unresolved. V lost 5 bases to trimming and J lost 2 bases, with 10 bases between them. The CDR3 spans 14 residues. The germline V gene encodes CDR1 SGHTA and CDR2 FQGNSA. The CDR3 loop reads CASSRRGGNQPQHF. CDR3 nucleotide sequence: TGTGCCAGCAGCCGACGTGGCGGCAATCAGCCCCAGCATTTT.

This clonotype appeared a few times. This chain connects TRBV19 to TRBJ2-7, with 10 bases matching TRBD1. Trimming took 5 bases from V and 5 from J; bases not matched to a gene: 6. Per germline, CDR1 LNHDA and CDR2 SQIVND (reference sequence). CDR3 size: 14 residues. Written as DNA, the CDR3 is TGTGCCAGTAGTGCGACAGGGGGCTGGAACGAGCAGTACGTC. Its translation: CASSATGGWNEQYV.

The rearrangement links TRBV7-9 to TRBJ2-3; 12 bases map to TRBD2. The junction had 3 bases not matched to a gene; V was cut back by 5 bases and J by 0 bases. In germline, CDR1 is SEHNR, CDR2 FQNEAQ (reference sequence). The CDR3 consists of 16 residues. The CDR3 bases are TGTGCCAGCAGCGATGGACTAGCGGGGAGCACAGATACGCAGTATTTT. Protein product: CASSDGLAGSTDTQYF.

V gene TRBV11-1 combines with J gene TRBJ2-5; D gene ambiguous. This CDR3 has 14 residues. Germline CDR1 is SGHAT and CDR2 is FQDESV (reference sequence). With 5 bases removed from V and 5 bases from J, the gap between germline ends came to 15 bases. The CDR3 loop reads CASSLGTPPETQYF. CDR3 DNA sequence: TGTGCCAGCAGCCTGGGCACACCGCCGGAGACCCAGTACTTC.

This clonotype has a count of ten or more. CDR3 bases: TGTGCCAGCAGTGCATGGGGGGCGGGCGGCTACACCTTC. It specifies CASSAWGAGGYTF. This chain connects TRBV6-1 to TRBJ1-2; possible D gene TRBD1, 6 bases. The CDR3 has 13 amino acids. Germline V lookup: CDR1 MNHNS, CDR2 SASEGT. V lost 4 bases and J lost 8, with 14 bases in between.

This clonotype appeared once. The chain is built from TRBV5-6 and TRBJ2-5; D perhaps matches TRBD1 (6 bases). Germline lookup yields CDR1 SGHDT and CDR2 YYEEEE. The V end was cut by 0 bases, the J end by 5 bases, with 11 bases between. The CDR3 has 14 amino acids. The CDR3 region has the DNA TGTGCCAGCAGCTTGGATAGCACAGGGGAGACCCAGTACTTC. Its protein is CASSLDSTGETQYF.

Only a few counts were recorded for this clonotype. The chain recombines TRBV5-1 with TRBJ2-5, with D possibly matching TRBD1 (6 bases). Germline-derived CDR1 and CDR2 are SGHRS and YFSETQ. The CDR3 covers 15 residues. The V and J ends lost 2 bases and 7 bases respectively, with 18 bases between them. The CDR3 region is CASSLSGTTSATQYF. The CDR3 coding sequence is TGCGCCAGCAGCTTATCCGGGACAACCTCCGCGACCCAGTACTTC.

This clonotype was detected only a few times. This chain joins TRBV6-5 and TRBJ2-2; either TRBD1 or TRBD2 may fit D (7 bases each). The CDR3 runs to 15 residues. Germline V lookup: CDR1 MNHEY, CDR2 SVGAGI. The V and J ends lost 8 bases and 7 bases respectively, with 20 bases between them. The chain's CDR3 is CASRWGGGEVGELFF. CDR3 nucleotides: TGTGCCAGCCGGTGGGGAGGGGGCGAGGTCGGGGAGCTGTTTTTT.

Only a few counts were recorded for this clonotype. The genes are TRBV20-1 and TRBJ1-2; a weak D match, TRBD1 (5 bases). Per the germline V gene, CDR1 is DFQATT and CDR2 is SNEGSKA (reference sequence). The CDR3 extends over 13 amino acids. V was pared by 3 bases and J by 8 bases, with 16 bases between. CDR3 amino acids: CSASGPQGGGYTF. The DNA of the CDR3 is TGCAGTGCTAGCGGGCCTCAGGGTGGAGGCTACACCTTC.

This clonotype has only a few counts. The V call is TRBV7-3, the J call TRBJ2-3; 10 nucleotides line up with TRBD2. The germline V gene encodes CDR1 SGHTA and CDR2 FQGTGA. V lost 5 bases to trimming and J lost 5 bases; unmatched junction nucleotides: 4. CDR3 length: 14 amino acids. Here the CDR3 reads CASSPGLAEDTQYF. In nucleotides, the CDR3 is TGTGCCAGCAGCCCTGGACTAGCGGAAGATACGCAGTATTTT.

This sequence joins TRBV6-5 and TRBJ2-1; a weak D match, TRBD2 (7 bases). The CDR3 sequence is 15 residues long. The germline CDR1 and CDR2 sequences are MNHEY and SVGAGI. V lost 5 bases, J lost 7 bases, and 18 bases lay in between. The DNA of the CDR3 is TGTGCCAGCAGTCCCCGGCGGGGGCTGGGGAATGAGCAGTTCTTC. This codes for CASSPRRGLGNEQFF.

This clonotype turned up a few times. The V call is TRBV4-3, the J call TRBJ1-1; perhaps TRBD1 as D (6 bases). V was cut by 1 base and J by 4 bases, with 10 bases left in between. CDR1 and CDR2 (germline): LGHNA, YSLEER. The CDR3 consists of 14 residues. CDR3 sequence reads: CASSQAGASTEAFF. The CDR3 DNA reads TGCGCCAGCAGCCAAGCAGGGGCGTCCACTGAAGCTTTCTTT.

CDR3 in amino acids: CASSLASWATDTQYF. The CDR3 nucleotides read TGTGCCAGCAGCTTAGCGAGTTGGGCGACAGATACGCAGTATTTT. The J gene is TRBJ2-3, the V gene TRBV7-9; no definite D call. This CDR3 is 15 amino acids long. V lost 0 bases and J 3 bases, leaving 10 bases between the germline ends. In germline, CDR1 is SEHNR, CDR2 FQNEAQ (reference sequence).

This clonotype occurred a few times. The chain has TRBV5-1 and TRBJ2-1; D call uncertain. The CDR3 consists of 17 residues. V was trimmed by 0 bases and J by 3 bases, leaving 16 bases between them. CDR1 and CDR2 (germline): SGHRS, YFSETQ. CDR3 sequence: CASSLAVSHGNYNEQFF. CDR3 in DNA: TGCGCCAGCAGCTTGGCCGTGAGCCACGGAAACTACAATGAGCAGTTCTTC.

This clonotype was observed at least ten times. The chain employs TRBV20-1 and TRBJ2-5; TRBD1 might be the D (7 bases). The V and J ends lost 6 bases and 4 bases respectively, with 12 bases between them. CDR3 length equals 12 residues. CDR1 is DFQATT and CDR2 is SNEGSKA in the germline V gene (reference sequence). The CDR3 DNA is TGCAGTGCACGACAGGGAGGAGAGACCCAGTACTTC. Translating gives CSARQGGETQYF.

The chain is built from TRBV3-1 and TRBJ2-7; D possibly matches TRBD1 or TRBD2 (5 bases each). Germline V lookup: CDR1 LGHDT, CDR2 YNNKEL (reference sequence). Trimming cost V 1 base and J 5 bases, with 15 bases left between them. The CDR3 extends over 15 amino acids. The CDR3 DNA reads TGTGCCAGCAGCCAAGCAGCGAATAGGGGACACGAGCAGTACTTC. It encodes CASSQAANRGHEQYF.

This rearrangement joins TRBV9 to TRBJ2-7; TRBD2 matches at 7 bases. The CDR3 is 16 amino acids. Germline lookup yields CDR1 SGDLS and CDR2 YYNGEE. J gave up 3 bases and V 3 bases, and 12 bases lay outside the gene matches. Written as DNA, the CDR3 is TGTGCCAGCAGCGCTTTCGCCCGGGGGGATGGCTACGAGCAGTACTTC. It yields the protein CASSAFARGDGYEQYF. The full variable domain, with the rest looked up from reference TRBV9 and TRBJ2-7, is DSGVTQTPKHLITATGQRVTLRCSPRSGDLSVYWYQQSLDQGLQFLIQYYNGEERAKGNILERFSAQQFPDLHSELNLSSLELGDSALYFCASSAFARGDGYEQYFGPGTRLTVT.